This T cell receptor (beta chain) stems from a study of T-cell memory formation after mild COVID-19. CDR3 length: 11 residues. The V end lost 1 base, the J end lost 8 bases, and 5 bases lay between the germline ends. CDR1 and CDR2 (germline): LGHNA, YSLEER. This clonotype has only a few counts. Via MiXCR, TCRdb re-called the 5' RACE reads, giving one row per CDR3 protein. This sample yields 400,000 or so distinct CDR3 sequences, of which over 20% are seen a single time; approximately 12% belongs to the top ten. The TCR was taken from an adult woman who had mild COVID-19 (a few samples of this study predate the infection). Cell type and time point are not known. This chain joins TRBV4-3 and TRBJ1-1; D is uncertain. The sample consisted of PBMCs or a T cell subset sorted from them (not recorded which). This CDR3 reads CASSQGEEAFF. The DNA for the CDR3 is TGCGCCAGCAGCCAAGGAGAGGAAGCTTTCTTT.